Below are 22 T cell receptor beta chains sequenced from a single sample in a study of blood T cell repertoires in COVID-19. Only in-frame clones appear in the TCRdb table, and some are missing; sequencing was by immunoSEQ multiplex PCR. The top ten clones hold more than 2% of a sample with some 380,000 clones, over 75% of them seen once. The sequencing sample was made of PBMCs or T cells enriched from blood (not recorded which). The receptors come from a woman aged 40-49 years with acute COVID-19.

This clone was counted between two and nine times. CDR3 region: CASTERGNTEAFF. The CDR3 DNA sequence: TGTGCCAGCACCGAACGGGGAAACACTGAAGCTTTCTTT. The rearrangement links TRBV25-1 to TRBJ1-1; D call uncertain. Per germline, CDR1 MGHDK and CDR2 SYGVNS. The CDR3 length is 13 residues. Between the trimmed V and J ends, which lost 7 bases and 2 bases, there was a span of 11 bases.

The rearrangement uses TRBV3-1 (or the pseudogene TRBV3-2) and TRBJ2-4, with 9 nucleotides matching TRBD1. V was clipped by 5 bases and J by 8 bases; unmatched bases: 10. Germline V gene lookup returns CDR1 LGHDT and CDR2 YNNKEL (reference sequence). CDR3 size: 15 residues. This CDR3 reads CASSYLQGANDIQYF. In DNA form, the CDR3 reads TGTGCCAGCAGCTACTTACAGGGGGCCAACGACATTCAGTACTTC.

V is TRBV12-5 and J is TRBJ1-5; 7 positions match TRBD1. This CDR3 comprises 15 residues. Germline V gene sequence: CDR1 LGHNT, CDR2 FRNRAP. The ends lost 6 bases at V and 2 bases at J; junction bases unmatched: 7. The CDR3 spells CASGQGDGGNQPQHF. Here the CDR3 DNA reads TGTGCTAGTGGGCAGGGGGACGGTGGCAATCAGCCCCAGCATTTT. Drawing the rest from reference TRBV12-5 and TRBJ1-5, the complete variable domain is DARVTQTPRHKVTEMGQEVTMRCQPILGHNTVFWYRQTMMQGLELLAYFRNRAPLDDSGMPKDRFSAEMPDATLATLKIQPSEPRDSAVYFCASGQGDGGNQPQHFGDGTRLSIL.

The sample holds one count of this clone. This chain uses TRBV7-9 with TRBJ1-4; 7 positions match TRBD1. The V gene end was trimmed by 5 bases and the J gene end by 0 bases; junction bases not matched to a gene: 9. CDR3 length equals 17 residues. Germline V lookup: CDR1 SEHNR, CDR2 FQNEAQ (reference sequence). The CDR3 bases are TGTGCCAGCAGCCAGATACAGGGGTTTACAACTAATGAAAAACTGTTTTTT. The encoded protein is CASSQIQGFTTNEKLFF.

This chain joins TRBV18 and TRBJ1-1, with D unresolved. The CDR3 contains 14 residues. The germline V and J ends were trimmed by 4 bases and 7 bases, with 16 bases remaining between them. Germline CDR1 reads KGHSH; CDR2 reads LQKENI. The CDR3 loop reads CASSQGGGKLEAFF. The CDR3 coding sequence is TGTGCCAGCTCACAAGGTGGAGGTAAGCTTGAAGCTTTCTTT. Filled out from reference TRBV18 and TRBJ1-1, the complete variable domain reads NAGVMQNPRHLVRRRGQEARLRCSPMKGHSHVYWYRQLPEEGLKFMVYLQKENIIDESGMPKERFSAEFPKEGPSILRIQQVVRGDSAAYFCASSQGGGKLEAFFGQGTRLTVV.

V usage is TRBV12-5 and J usage is TRBJ2-3, with 13 bases identical to TRBD2. V lost 7 bases to trimming and J lost 5 bases; unmatched junction nucleotides: 12. The germline V gene encodes CDR1 LGHNT and CDR2 FRNRAP. CDR3 size: 17 residues. In DNA form, the CDR3 reads TGTGCTAGTGACCCGGGACTAGCGGGGCGACGGGGAGATACGCAGTATTTT. It is translated as CASDPGLAGRRGDTQYF.

This clone was seen once. This chain's CDR3 is CASSGDRGTQSPLHF. In nucleotides, the CDR3 is TGTGCCAGCAGCGGGGACAGGGGAACCCAATCACCCCTCCACTTT. The chain employs TRBV13 and TRBJ1-6, with TRBD1 identical over 10 bases. With V trimmed by 5 bases and J by 10 bases, 8 bases remained unmatched. The germline V gene has CDR1 PRHDT and CDR2 FYEKMQ (reference sequence). CDR3 length: 15 amino acids.

The chain recombines TRBV27 with TRBJ1-5; a weak D match, TRBD1 (5 bases). The CDR3 spans 14 residues. CDR1 is MNHEY, CDR2 SMNVEV, per germline (reference sequence). The V end was cut by 8 bases, the J end by 0 bases, with 11 bases between. CDR3 residues: CASAGSYSNQPQHF. The CDR3, as DNA: TGTGCCAGCGCAGGGTCCTATAGCAATCAGCCCCAGCATTTT.

The rearrangement joins TRBV28 to TRBJ1-2; 7 nucleotides align to TRBD1. The germline CDR1 and CDR2 sequences are MDHEN and SYDVKM. The J segment lost 0 bases and the V segment lost 6 bases, leaving 4 bases of the junction unmatched. The CDR3 extends over 14 amino acids. This chain's CDR3 is CASRTTGTNYGYTF. In DNA form, the CDR3 reads TGTGCCAGCAGGACGACAGGGACTAACTATGGCTACACCTTC.

This chain links TRBV3-1 (or the pseudogene TRBV3-2) with TRBJ1-2, with TRBD1 as a possible D gene (6 bases). The germline V gene has CDR1 LGHDT and CDR2 YNNKEL (reference sequence). V was cut by 0 bases and J by 8 bases, with 10 bases left in between. CDR3 length equals 13 residues. The CDR3 sequence is CASSQEQGRGYTF. CDR3 nucleotide sequence: TGTGCCAGCAGCCAAGAACAGGGAAGGGGCTACACCTTC.

The rearrangement uses TRBV25-1 and TRBJ1-2; TRBD1 matches at 11 bases. V lost 0 bases and J lost 7; bases outside the gene matches: 7. This CDR3 is built from 16 residues. The germline CDR1 and CDR2 sequences are MGHDK and SYGVNS. In nucleotides, the CDR3 is TGTGCCAGCAGTGAATACTTTGGGACAGGGGGATCTGGCTACACCTTC. Translation gives CASSEYFGTGGSGYTF.

V usage is TRBV5-5 and J usage is TRBJ1-2; 7 bases map to TRBD1. The germline V gene has CDR1 SGHKS and CDR2 YYEKEE (reference sequence). The length of the CDR3 is 15 residues. The V segment lost 4 bases and the J segment 2 bases; nucleotides outside the gene matches: 8. As DNA, the CDR3 is TGTGCCAGCAGCCCCAATCCACAGGGGAACTATGGCTACACCTTC. This sequence encodes CASSPNPQGNYGYTF.

This rearrangement joins TRBV9 to TRBJ1-4; D is uncertain. The V end lost 0 bases, the J end lost 7 bases, and 13 bases lay between the germline ends. CDR1 SGDLS and CDR2 YYNGEE come from the germline V gene. CDR3 length equals 15 residues. CDR3 sequence reads: CASSVDSDSSEKLFF. CDR3 DNA sequence: TGTGCCAGCAGCGTAGATTCAGATTCAAGTGAAAAACTGTTTTTT. Combining the CDR3 with reference TRBV9 and TRBJ1-4 gives the whole variable domain DSGVTQTPKHLITATGQRVTLRCSPRSGDLSVYWYQQSLDQGLQFLIQYYNGEERAKGNILERFSAQQFPDLHSELNLSSLELGDSALYFCASSVDSDSSEKLFFGSGTQLSVL.

The CDR3 DNA reads TGTGCCAGCAGCTTAGTTACCGGGGAACACTACAATGAGCAGTTCTTC. It is translated as CASSLVTGEHYNEQFF. The chain uses TRBV11-2 and TRBJ2-1, with D possibly matching TRBD2 (5 bases). Trimming left V 1 base short and J 3 bases short, with 13 bases between. The CDR3 is 16 amino acids. Germline CDR1 reads SGHAT; CDR2 reads FQNNGV.

V and J are TRBV19 and TRBJ1-4; 12 bases are shared with TRBD1. The CDR3 loop spans 16 amino acids. Germline V gives CDR1 LNHDA, CDR2 SQIVND (reference sequence). The V and J ends lost 3 bases and 8 bases, in that order; junction bases with no gene match: 7. The DNA for the CDR3 is TGTGCCAGTAGTATGATGTTCGGGACAGGGGGCGAAAAACTGTTTTTT. Amino acids: CASSMMFGTGGEKLFF.

CDR3 nucleotides: TGTGCCAGCAGTCCAAGACGGACAGGCGTCACTTCCCACTACGAGCAGTACTTC. This encodes CASSPRRTGVTSHYEQYF. The chain links TRBV6-6 to TRBJ2-7, with 7 positions matching TRBD1. CDR1 and CDR2 (germline): MNHNY, SVGAGI (reference sequence). This CDR3 has 18 residues. V was pared by 5 bases and J by 3 bases, with 19 bases of the junction left unmatched.

J is TRBJ2-2 and V is TRBV3-1 (or the pseudogene TRBV3-2); TRBD2 matches at 11 bases. The V and J ends lost 3 bases and 3 bases, in that order; junction bases with no gene match: 9. The CDR3 spans 18 residues. The germline V gene encodes CDR1 LGHDT and CDR2 YNNKEL (reference sequence). The DNA for the CDR3 is TGTGCCAGCAGCCATTATAGCGGGGGGGCTTGGGACACCGGGGAGCTGTTTTTT. It specifies CASSHYSGGAWDTGELFF.

This clone was recorded a few times. At one end the junction does not follow the germline gene, possibly because of a read error. The chain uses TRBV5-1 and TRBJ1-1; tentative D call: TRBD1 (6 bases). The CDR3 covers 14 residues. Germline lookup yields CDR1 SGHRS and CDR2 YFSETQ. The CDR3 nucleotides are TGCGCCAGCAGCTCGGGTCCTAGGGACACCGAAGCTTTCTTT. Translated: CASSSGPRDTEAFF.

V is TRBV6-5 and J is TRBJ1-1; no clear D gene. The germline V and J ends were trimmed by 3 bases and 1 base, with 9 bases remaining between them. This CDR3 is built from 14 residues. Germline V lookup: CDR1 MNHEY, CDR2 SVGAGI. CDR3 region: CASSYNPGNTEAFF. In nucleotides, the CDR3 is TGTGCCAGCAGTTATAATCCGGGGAACACTGAAGCTTTCTTT.

This clone was counted once. The chain employs TRBV7-9 and TRBJ2-3, with D tentatively TRBD1 (6 bases). CDR1 SEHNR and CDR2 FQNEAQ come from the germline V gene (reference sequence). V was trimmed by 5 bases and J by 8 bases, leaving 8 bases between them. The CDR3 covers 11 residues. The CDR3 coding sequence is TGTGCCAGCAGCCCAGGGGCTACGCAGTATTTT. Translation: CASSPGATQYF.

V gene TRBV11-2 combines with J gene TRBJ1-1; D perhaps matches TRBD1 (6 bases). Germline values: CDR1 SGHAT, CDR2 FQNNGV. CDR3 length equals 12 residues. Trimming pared 6 bases from V and 3 bases from J, leaving 8 bases between. The CDR3 loop is CASSRTDTEAFF. The DNA for the CDR3 is TGTGCCAGCAGTAGGACAGACACTGAAGCTTTCTTT.

This rearrangement joins TRBV5-6 to TRBJ1-6; 8 bases map to TRBD1. In germline, CDR1 is SGHDT, CDR2 YYEEEE. The CDR3 extends over 15 amino acids. V shed 3 bases and J 9 bases; nucleotides not matched to a gene: 8. Here the CDR3 DNA reads TGTGCCAGCAGCTCCGGACAGGGCCTAGGTTCACCCCTCCACTTT. This sequence encodes CASSSGQGLGSPLHF.